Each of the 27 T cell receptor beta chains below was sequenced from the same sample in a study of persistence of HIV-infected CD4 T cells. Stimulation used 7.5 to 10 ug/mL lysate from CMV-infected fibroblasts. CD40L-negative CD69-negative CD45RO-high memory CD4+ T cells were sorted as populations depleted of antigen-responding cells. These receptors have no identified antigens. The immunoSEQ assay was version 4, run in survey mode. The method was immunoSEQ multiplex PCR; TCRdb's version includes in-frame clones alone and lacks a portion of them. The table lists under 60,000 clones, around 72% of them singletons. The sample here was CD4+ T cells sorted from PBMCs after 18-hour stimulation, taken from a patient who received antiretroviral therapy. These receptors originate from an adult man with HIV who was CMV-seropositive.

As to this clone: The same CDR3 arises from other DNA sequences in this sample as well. CDR3 nucleotides: TGTGCCAGCAGCCCCCGGGAGAAATCCTACAATGAGCAGTTCTTC. This codes for CASSPREKSYNEQFF. The chain combines TRBV9 with TRBJ2-1; D might be TRBD2 (6 bases). V gave up 4 bases and J gave up 1 base, with 12 bases separating them. CDR1 and CDR2 from the germline V gene are SGDLS and YYNGEE. This CDR3 contains 15 residues. Drawing the rest from reference TRBV9 and TRBJ2-1, the complete variable domain is DSGVTQTPKHLITATGQRVTLRCSPRSGDLSVYWYQQSLDQGLQFLIQYYNGEERAKGNILERFSAQQFPDLHSELNLSSLELGDSALYFCASSPREKSYNEQFFGPGTRLTVL.

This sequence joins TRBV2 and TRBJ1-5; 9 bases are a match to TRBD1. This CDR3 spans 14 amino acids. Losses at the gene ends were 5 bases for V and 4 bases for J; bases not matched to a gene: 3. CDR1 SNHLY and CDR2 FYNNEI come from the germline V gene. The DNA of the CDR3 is TGTGCCAGCAGTACCGGGACAGGGAATCAGCCCCAGCATTTT. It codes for CASSTGTGNQPQHF.

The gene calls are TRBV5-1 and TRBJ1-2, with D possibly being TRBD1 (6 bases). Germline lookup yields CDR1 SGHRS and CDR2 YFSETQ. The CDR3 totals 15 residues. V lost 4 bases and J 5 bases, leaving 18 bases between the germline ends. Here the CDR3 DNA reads TGCGCCAGCAGCCCTACGTGGACAGAAAATTATGGCTACACCTTC. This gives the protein CASSPTWTENYGYTF.

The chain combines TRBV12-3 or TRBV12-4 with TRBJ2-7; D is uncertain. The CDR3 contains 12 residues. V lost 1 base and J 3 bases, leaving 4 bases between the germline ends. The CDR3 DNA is TGTGCCAGCAGTTTAGGGCTCTACGAGCAGTACTTC. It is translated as CASSLGLYEQYF.

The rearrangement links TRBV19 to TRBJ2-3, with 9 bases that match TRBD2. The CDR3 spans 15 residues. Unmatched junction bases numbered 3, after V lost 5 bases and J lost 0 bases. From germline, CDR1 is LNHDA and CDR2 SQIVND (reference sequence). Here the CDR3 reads CASSLAGRSTDTQYF. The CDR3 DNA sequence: TGTGCCAGTAGTCTAGCGGGACGTAGCACAGATACGCAGTATTTT.

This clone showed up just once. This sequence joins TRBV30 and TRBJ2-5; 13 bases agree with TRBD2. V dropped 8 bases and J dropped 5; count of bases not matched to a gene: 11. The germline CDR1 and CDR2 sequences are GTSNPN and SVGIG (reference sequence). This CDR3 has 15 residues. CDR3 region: CAQKTSGGAAETQYF. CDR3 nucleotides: TGTGCCCAGAAAACTAGCGGGGGGGCAGCCGAGACCCAGTACTTC. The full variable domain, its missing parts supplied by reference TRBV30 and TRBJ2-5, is SQTIHQWPATLVQPVGSPLSLECTVEGTSNPNLYWYRQAAGRGLQLLFYSVGIGQISSEVPQNLSASRPQDRQFILSSKKLLLSDSGFYLCAQKTSGGAAETQYFGPGTRLLVL.

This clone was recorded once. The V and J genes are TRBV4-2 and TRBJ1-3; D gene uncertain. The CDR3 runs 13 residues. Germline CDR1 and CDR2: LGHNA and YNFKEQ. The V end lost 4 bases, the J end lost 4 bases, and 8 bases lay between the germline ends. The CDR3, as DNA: TGTGCCAGCAGCCCGCCATCGGGAAACACCATATATTTT. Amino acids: CASSPPSGNTIYF.

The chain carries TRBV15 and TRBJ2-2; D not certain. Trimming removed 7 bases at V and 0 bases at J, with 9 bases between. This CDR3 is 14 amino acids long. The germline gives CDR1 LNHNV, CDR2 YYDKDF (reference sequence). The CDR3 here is CATKQTANTGELFF. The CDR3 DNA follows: TGTGCCACCAAGCAAACCGCGAACACCGGGGAGCTGTTTTTT.

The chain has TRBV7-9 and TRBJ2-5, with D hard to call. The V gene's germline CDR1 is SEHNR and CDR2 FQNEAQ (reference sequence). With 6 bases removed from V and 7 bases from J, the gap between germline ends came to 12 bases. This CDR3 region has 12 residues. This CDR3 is CASRGWEATQYF. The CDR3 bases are TGTGCCAGCAGGGGTTGGGAAGCGACCCAGTACTTC.

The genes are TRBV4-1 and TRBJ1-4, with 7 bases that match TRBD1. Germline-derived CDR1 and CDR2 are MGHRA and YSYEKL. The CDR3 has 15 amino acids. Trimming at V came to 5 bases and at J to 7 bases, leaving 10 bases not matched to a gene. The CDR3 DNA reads TGCGCCAGCAGCTTTCCTCAGGGGGGTCGTGAAAAACTGTTTTTT. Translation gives CASSFPQGGREKLFF.

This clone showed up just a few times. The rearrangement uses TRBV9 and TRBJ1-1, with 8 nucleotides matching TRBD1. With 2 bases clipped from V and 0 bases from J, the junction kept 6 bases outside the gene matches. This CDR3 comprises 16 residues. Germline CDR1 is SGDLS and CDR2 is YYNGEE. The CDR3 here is CASSVGTGGMNTEAFF. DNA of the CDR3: TGTGCCAGCAGCGTTGGGACAGGAGGAATGAACACTGAAGCTTTCTTT.

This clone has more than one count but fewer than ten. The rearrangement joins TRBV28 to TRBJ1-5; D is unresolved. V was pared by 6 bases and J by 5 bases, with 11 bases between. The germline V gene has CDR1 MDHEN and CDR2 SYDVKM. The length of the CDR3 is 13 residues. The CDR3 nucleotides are TGTGCCAGCAGATTTGGGAGGTATCAGCCCCAGCATTTT. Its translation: CASRFGRYQPQHF.

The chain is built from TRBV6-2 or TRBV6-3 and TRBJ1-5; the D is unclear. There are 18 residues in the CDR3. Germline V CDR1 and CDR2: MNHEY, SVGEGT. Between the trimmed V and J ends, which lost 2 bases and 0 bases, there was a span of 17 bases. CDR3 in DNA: TGTGCCAGCAGTTACCTTTCGGGAAAGCACAATAGCAATCAGCCCCAGCATTTT. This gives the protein CASSYLSGKHNSNQPQHF.

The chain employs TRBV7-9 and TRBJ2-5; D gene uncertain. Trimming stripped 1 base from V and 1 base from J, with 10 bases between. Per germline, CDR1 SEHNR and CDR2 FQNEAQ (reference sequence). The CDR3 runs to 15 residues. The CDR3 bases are TGTGCCAGCAGCTTAGTGCGTGATGGCCAAGAGACCCAGTACTTC. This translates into CASSLVRDGQETQYF.

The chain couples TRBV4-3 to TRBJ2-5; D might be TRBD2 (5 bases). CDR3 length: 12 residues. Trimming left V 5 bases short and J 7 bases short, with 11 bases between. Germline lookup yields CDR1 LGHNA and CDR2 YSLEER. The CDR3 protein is CASSAGGGTQYF. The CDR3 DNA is TGCGCCAGCAGCGCAGGAGGAGGGACCCAGTACTTC.

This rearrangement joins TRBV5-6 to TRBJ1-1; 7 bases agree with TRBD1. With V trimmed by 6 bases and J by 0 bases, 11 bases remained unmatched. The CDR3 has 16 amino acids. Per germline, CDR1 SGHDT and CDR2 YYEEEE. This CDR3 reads CASTQIPGTVNTEAFF. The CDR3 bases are TGTGCCAGCACCCAAATCCCCGGGACAGTGAACACTGAAGCTTTCTTT.

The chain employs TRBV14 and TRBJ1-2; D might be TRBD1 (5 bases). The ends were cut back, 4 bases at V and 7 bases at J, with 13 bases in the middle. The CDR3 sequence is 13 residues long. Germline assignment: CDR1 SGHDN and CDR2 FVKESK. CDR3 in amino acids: CASSPSGRTGYTF. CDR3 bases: TGTGCCAGCAGCCCCTCGGGGCGCACTGGCTACACCTTC.

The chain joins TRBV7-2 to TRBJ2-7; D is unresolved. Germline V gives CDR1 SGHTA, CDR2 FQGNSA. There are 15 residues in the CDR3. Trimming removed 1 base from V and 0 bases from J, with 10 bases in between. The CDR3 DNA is TGTGCCAGCAGCTTAGGGGTAAAAAGCTCCTACGAGCAGTACTTC. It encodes CASSLGVKSSYEQYF.

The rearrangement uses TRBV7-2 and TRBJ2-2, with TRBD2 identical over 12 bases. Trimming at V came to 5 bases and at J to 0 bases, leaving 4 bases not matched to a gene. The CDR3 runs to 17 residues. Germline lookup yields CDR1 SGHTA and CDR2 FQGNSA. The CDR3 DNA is TGTGCCAGCAGCCCACGGACTAGCGGGACGAACACCGGGGAGCTGTTTTTT. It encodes CASSPRTSGTNTGELFF.

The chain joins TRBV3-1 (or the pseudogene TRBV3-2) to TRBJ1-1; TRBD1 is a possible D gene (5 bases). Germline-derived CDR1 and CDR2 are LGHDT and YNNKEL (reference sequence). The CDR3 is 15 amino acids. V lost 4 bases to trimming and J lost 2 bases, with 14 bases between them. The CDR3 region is CASSPSDRSNTEAFF. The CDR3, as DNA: TGTGCCAGCAGCCCTTCCGACAGATCAAACACTGAAGCTTTCTTT.

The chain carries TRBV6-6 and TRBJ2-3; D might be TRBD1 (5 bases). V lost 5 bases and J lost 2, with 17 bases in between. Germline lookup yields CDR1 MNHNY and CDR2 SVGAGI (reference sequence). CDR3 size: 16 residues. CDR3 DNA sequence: TGTGCCAGCAGTATAGGGGCCCCCTCAAACACAGATACGCAGTATTTT. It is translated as CASSIGAPSNTDTQYF.

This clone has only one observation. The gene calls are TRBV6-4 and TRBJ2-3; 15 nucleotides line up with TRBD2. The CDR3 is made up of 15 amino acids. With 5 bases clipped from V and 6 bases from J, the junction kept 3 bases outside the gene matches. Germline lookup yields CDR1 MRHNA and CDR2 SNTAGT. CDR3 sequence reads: CASSSGLAGGDTQYF. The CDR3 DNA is TGTGCCAGCAGTTCCGGACTAGCGGGAGGGGATACGCAGTATTTT.

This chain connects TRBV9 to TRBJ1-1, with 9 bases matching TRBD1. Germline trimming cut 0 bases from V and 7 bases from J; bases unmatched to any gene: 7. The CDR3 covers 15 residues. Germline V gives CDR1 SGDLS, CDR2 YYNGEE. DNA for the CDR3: TGTGCCAGCAGCGTAGCTACAGGGGGCGCGGGTGAAGCTTTCTTT. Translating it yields CASSVATGGAGEAFF.

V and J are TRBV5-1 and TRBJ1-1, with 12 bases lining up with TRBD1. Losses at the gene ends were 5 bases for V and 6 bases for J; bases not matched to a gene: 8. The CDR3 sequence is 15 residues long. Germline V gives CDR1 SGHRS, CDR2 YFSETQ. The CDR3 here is CASRRDGTGGSEAFF. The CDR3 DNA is TGCGCCAGCAGGCGGGACGGGACAGGGGGCTCTGAAGCTTTCTTT.

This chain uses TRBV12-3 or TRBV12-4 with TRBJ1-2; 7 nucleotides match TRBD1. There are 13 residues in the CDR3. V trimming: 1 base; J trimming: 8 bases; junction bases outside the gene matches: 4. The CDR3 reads CASSLGTGGGYTF. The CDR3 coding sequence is TGTGCCAGCAGTTTAGGGACAGGTGGCGGCTACACCTTC.

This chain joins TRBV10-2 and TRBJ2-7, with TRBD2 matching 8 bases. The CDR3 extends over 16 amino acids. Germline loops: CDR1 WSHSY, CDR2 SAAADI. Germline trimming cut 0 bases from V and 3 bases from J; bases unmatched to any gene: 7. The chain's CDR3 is CASSESFSGTVYEQYF. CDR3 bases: TGCGCCAGCAGTGAGTCGTTTAGCGGGACTGTCTACGAGCAGTACTTC.

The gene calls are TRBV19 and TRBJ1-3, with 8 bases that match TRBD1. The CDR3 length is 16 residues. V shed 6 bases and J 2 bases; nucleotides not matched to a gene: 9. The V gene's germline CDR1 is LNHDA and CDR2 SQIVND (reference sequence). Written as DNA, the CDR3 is TGTGCCAGTAGATCAACGGGGACAGGCCCTGGAAACACCATATATTTT. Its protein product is CASRSTGTGPGNTIYF.